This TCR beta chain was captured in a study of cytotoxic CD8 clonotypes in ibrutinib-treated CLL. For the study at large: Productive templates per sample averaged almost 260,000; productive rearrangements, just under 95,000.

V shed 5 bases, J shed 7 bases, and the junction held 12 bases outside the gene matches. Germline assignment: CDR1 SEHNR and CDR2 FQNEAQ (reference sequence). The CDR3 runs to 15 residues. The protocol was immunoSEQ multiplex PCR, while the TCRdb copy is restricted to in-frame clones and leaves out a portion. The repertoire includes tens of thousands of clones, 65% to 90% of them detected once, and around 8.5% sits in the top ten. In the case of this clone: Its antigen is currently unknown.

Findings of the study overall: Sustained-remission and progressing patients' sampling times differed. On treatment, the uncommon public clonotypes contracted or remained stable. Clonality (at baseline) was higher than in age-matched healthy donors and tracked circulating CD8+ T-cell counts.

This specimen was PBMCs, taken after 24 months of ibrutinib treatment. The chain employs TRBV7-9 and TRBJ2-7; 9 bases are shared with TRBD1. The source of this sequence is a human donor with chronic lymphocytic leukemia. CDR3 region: CASSPLDRGRAEQYF. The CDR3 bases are TGTGCCAGCAGCCCGTTGGACAGGGGTCGAGCGGAGCAGTACTTC.